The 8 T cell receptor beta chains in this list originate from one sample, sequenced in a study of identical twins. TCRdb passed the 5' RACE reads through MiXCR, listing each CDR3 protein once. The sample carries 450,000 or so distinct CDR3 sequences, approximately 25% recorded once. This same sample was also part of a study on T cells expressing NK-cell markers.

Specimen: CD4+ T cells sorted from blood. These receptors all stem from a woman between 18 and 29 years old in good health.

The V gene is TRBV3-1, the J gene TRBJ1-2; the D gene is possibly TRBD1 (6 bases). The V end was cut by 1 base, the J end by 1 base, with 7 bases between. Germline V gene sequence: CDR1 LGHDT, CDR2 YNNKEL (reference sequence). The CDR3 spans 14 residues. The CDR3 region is CASSQGGLNYGYTF. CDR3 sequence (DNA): TGTGCCAGCAGCCAAGGGGGGCTTAACTATGGCTACACCTTC.

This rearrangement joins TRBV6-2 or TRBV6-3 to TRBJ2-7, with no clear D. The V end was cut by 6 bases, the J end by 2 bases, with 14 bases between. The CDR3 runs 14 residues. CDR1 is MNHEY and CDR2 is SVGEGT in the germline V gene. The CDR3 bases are TGTGCCAGCAGCATCTTACACGGAACCTACGAGCAGTACTTC. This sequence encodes CASSILHGTYEQYF.

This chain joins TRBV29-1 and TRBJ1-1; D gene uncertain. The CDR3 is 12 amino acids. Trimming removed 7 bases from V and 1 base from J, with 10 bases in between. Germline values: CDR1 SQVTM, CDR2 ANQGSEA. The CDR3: CSGGRKNTEAFF. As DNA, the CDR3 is TGCAGCGGCGGACGGAAGAACACTGAAGCTTTCTTT.

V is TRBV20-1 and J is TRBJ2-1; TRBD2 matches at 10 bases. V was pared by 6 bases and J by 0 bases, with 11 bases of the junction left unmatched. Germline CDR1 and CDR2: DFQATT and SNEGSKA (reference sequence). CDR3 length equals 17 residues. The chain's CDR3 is CSAAGTSDTSSYNEQFF. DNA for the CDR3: TGCAGTGCGGCCGGGACTAGCGATACAAGCTCCTACAATGAGCAGTTCTTC.

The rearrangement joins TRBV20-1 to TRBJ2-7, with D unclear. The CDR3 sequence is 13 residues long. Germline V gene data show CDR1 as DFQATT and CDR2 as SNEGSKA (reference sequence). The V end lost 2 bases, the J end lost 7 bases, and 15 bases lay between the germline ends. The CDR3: CSARSPGEEEQYF. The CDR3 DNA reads TGCAGTGCTAGATCCCCCGGAGAAGAAGAGCAGTACTTC.

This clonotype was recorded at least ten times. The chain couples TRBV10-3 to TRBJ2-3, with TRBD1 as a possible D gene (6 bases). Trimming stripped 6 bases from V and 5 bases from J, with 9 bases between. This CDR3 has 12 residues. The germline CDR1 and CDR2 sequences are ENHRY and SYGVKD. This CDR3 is CAISDRQDTQYF. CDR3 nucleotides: TGTGCCATCAGCGACAGGCAAGATACGCAGTATTTT.

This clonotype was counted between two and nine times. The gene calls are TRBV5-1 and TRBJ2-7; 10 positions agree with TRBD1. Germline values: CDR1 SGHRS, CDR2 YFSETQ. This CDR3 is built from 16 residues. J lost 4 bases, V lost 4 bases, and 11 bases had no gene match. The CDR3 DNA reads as TGCGCCAGCAGCGCCCACCCGGGACAGGGGACATACGAGCAGTACTTC. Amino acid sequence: CASSAHPGQGTYEQYF. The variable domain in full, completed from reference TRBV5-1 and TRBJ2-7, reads KAGVTQTPRYLIKTRGQQVTLSCSPISGHRSVSWYQQTPGQGLQFLFEYFSETQRNKGNFPGRFSGRQFSNSRSEMNVSTLELGDSALYLCASSAHPGQGTYEQYFGPGTRLTVT.

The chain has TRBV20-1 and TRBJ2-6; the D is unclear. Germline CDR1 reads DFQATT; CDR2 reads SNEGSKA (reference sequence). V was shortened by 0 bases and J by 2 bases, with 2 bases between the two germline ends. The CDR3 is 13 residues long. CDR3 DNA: TGCAGTGCTAGAGACCCTGGGGCCAACGTCCTGACTTTC. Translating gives CSARDPGANVLTF.